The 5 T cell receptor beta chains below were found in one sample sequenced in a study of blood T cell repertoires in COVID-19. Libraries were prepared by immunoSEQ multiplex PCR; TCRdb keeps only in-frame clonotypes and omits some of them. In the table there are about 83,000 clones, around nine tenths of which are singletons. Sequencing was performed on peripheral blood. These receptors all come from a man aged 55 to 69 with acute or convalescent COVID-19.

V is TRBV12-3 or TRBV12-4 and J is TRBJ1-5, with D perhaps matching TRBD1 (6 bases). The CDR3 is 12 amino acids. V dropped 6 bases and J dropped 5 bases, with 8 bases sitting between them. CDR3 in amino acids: CASRYRDQPQHF. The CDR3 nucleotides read TGTGCCAGCAGGTACAGGGATCAGCCCCAGCATTTT.

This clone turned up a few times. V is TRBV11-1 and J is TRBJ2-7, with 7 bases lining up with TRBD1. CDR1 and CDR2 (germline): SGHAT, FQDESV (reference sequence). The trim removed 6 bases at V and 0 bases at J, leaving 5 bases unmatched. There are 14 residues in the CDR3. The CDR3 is CASSWGTDSYEQYF. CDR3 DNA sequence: TGTGCCAGCAGTTGGGGGACAGACTCCTACGAGCAGTACTTC.

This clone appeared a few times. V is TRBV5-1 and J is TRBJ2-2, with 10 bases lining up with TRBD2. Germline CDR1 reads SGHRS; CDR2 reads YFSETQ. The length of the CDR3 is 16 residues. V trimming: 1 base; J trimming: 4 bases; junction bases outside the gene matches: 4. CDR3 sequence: CASSLSSGGATGELFF. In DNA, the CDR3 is TGCGCCAGCAGCTTGTCCAGCGGGGGGGCCACCGGGGAGCTGTTTTTT.

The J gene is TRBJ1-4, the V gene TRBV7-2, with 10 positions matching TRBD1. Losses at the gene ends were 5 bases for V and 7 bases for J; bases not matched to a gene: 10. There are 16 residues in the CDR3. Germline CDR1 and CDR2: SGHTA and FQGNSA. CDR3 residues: CASSPRQGASFEKLFF. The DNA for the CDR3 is TGTGCCAGCAGCCCGCGACAGGGGGCTTCGTTTGAAAAACTGTTTTTT.

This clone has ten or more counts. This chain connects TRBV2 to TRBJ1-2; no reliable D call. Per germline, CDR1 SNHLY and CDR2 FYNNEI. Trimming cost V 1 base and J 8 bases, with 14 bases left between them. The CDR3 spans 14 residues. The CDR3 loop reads CASSEEGRDMGYTF. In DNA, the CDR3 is TGTGCCAGCAGTGAAGAGGGCCGGGATATGGGCTACACCTTC. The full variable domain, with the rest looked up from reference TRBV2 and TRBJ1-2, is EPEVTQTPSHQVTQMGQEVILRCVPISNHLYFYWYRQILGQKVEFLVSFYNNEISEKSEIFDDQFSVERPDGSNFTLKIRSTKLEDSAMYFCASSEEGRDMGYTFGSGTRLTVV.